One and the same sample provided the 25 T cell receptor beta chains below, sequenced in a study of blood T cells in healthy people across ages. For the second PCR, which ran for roughly 6 to 11 cycles, a sample-barcoded 5' primer and a J-beta primer mix were used. One entry per CDR3 protein, called by TCRdb with MiXCR from the 5' RACE reads. The sample gives approximately 960,000 distinct CDR3 sequences, about 29% of which show up once; about a tenth is in the top ten. These same data were also listed under a study on T cells of mothers and their children.

Sequenced material: blood. Every receptor here comes from a woman between 40 and 55 years old in good health.

V gene TRBV5-1 combines with J gene TRBJ2-1; perhaps TRBD2 as D (6 bases). V was shortened by 2 bases and J by 0 bases, with 12 bases between the two germline ends. This CDR3 spans 16 amino acids. Per the germline V gene, CDR1 is SGHRS and CDR2 is YFSETQ. CDR3 nucleotide sequence: TGCGCCAGCAGCTTAGGACTAACGAGCTCCTACAATGAGCAGTTCTTC. Its protein product is CASSLGLTSSYNEQFF.

This clonotype was counted ten times or more. This chain connects TRBV10-3 to TRBJ1-2; maybe TRBD1 (5 bases). The length of the CDR3 is 12 residues. Germline V gene lookup returns CDR1 ENHRY and CDR2 SYGVKD. The V end was cut by 5 bases, the J end by 8 bases, with 12 bases between. CDR3 nucleotides: TGTGCCATCAGTCCTGGGGCGCGGGGCTACACCTTC. The encoded protein is CAISPGARGYTF.

In the case of this clonotype: A much larger clone is a single base away; this may be a read error. This sequence joins TRBV24-1 and TRBJ2-1, with TRBD1 matching over 9 bases. The better agreement between TRBJ2-7 and the DNA end casts doubt on the J call. The length of the CDR3 is 17 residues. CDR1 KGHDR and CDR2 SFDVKD come from the germline V gene. CDR3 residues: CATSAPPGQGTYNEQYF. DNA for the CDR3: TGTGCCACCAGTGCCCCACCGGGACAGGGCACCTACAATGAGCAGTACTTC.

The J gene is TRBJ1-5, the V gene TRBV6-1; D not certain. Germline lookup yields CDR1 MNHNS and CDR2 SASEGT. The length of the CDR3 is 14 residues. Trimming left V 4 bases short and J 0 bases short, with 7 bases between. This chain's CDR3 is CASSGRNSNQPQHF. CDR3 DNA: TGTGCCAGCAGTGGCAGAAATAGCAATCAGCCCCAGCATTTT.

Turning to this clonotype: This may be a read error, as it is one base from a much larger clone. The chain is built from TRBV29-1 and TRBJ2-7; 7 bases line up with TRBD1. CDR1 and CDR2 (germline): SQVTM, ANQGSEA. The CDR3 is 15 amino acids. The J segment lost 2 bases and the V segment lost 5 bases, leaving 12 bases of the junction unmatched. CDR3 DNA: TGCAGCGTTAAAGGGGGACAGTTCCTTGCCTACGAGCAGTACTTC. This encodes CSVKGGQFLAYEQYF.

This chain joins TRBV29-1 and TRBJ1-1, with D perhaps matching TRBD1 (6 bases). CDR3 length: 12 residues. The V end lost 7 bases, the J end lost 0 bases, and 9 bases lay between the germline ends. Germline CDR1 reads SQVTM; CDR2 reads ANQGSEA. The chain's CDR3 is CSAGHMNTEAFF. CDR3 DNA sequence: TGCAGCGCGGGACACATGAACACTGAAGCTTTCTTT.

This chain uses TRBV3-1 with TRBJ1-4; a possible D gene is TRBD1 (5 bases). V lost 4 bases and J 4 bases, leaving 10 bases between the germline ends. CDR1 and CDR2 from the germline V gene are LGHDT and YNNKEL (reference sequence). The CDR3 runs 14 residues. CDR3 sequence reads: CASSRGADNEKLFF. The CDR3 nucleotides are TGTGCCAGCAGCCGAGGGGCAGATAATGAAAAACTGTTTTTT.

As to this clonotype: A read error may account for a junction end that differs from germline. The chain links TRBV18 to TRBJ2-1; 12 bases are a match to TRBD2. CDR1 is KGHSH, CDR2 LQKENI, per germline. The CDR3 totals 16 residues. The CDR3 reads CVSSPTTSGGYNEQFF. The CDR3 DNA reads TGTGTCAGCTCACCGACAACTAGCGGGGGGTACAATGAGCAGTTCTTC.

V gene TRBV18 combines with J gene TRBJ2-1; 7 bases agree with TRBD1. The junction had 4 bases not matched to a gene; V was cut back by 3 bases and J by 8 bases. This CDR3 spans 13 amino acids. Germline V gene lookup returns CDR1 KGHSH and CDR2 LQKENI. DNA of the CDR3: TGTGCCAGCTCACCCCGACAGGGCGATGAGCAGTTCTTC. Protein: CASSPRQGDEQFF.

There are many counts of this clonotype. A much bigger clone sits one base away, suggesting this may be a read error. CDR3 in DNA: TGTGCCAGCAGTTACTCCAGATACGAGCAGTACTTC. Translating gives CASSYSRYEQYF. The chain employs TRBV6-6 and TRBJ2-7; D is unclear. The germline V gene encodes CDR1 MNHNY and CDR2 SVGAGI (reference sequence). The CDR3 length is 12 residues. Trimming removed 0 bases at V and 4 bases at J, with 4 bases between.

The chain has TRBV24-1 and TRBJ2-1; 9 nucleotides line up with TRBD2. The V gene's germline CDR1 is KGHDR and CDR2 SFDVKD. With V trimmed by 4 bases and J by 12 bases, 9 bases remained unmatched. The CDR3 sequence is 14 residues long. CDR3 nucleotides: TGTGCCACCAGTGACTTCAGTAGCGGGGGTGGGCAGTTCTTC. Translation: CATSDFSSGGGQFF.

The J gene is TRBJ2-7, the V gene TRBV28; possibly TRBD1 for D (6 bases). Germline CDR1 is MDHEN and CDR2 is SYDVKM. The CDR3 sequence is 15 residues long. The germline V and J ends were trimmed by 6 bases and 2 bases, with 17 bases remaining between them. Written as DNA, the CDR3 is TGTGCCAGCAGGCCCCCCAGGGGCCTAGCCTACGAGCAGTACTTC. It encodes CASRPPRGLAYEQYF.

This clonotype has more than one count but fewer than ten. The genes are TRBV6-2 or TRBV6-3 and TRBJ1-5; D might be TRBD1 (5 bases). The CDR3 has 13 amino acids. Per the germline V gene, CDR1 is MNHEY and CDR2 is SVGEGT. The ends were cut back, 1 base at V and 7 bases at J, with 8 bases in the middle. CDR3 sequence: CASSYLGVQPQHF. The DNA for the CDR3 is TGTGCCAGCAGTTACTTGGGGGTCCAGCCCCAGCATTTT.

This chain connects TRBV4-1 to TRBJ2-5; D gene uncertain. Germline V gene lookup returns CDR1 MGHRA and CDR2 YSYEKL. V was cut by 0 bases and J by 5 bases, with 10 bases left in between. The CDR3 runs 14 residues. For the CDR3, the DNA is TGCGCCAGCAGCCAAGAGGAAGGGCGGGAGACCCAGTACTTC. Residues: CASSQEEGRETQYF.

The chain is built from TRBV28 and TRBJ2-6; 9 bases match TRBD1. The CDR3 loop spans 20 amino acids. Germline V gene lookup returns CDR1 MDHEN and CDR2 SYDVKM. The trim removed 5 bases at V and 0 bases at J, leaving 14 bases unmatched. The CDR3 DNA reads as TGTGCCAGCAGTCCCGGAGCTCGACAGGGGGGGAACTCTGGGGCCAACGTCCTGACTTTC. It translates to CASSPGARQGGNSGANVLTF.

There are many counts of this clonotype. The chain employs TRBV29-1 and TRBJ1-2, with D possibly TRBD1 on 5 matching bases. CDR3 length equals 14 residues. Germline assignment: CDR1 SQVTM and CDR2 ANQGSEA. Trimming shortened V by 5 bases and J by 0 bases, and 13 bases separated the two germline ends. CDR3 DNA sequence: TGCAGCGTTTGGGGCGGTTTCTCTAACTATGGCTACACCTTC. Its translation is CSVWGGFSNYGYTF.

The gene calls are TRBV3-1 and TRBJ2-4; D is undetermined. The CDR3 sequence is 14 residues long. Per the germline V gene, CDR1 is LGHDT and CDR2 is YNNKEL (reference sequence). V lost 4 bases to trimming and J lost 4 bases, with 11 bases between them. The CDR3 coding sequence is TGTGCCAGCAGCCGGCCTGACGGAAAAAACATTCAGTACTTC. It yields the protein CASSRPDGKNIQYF.

Written as DNA, the CDR3 is TGTGCCAGCAGCTTGGAGACAGGGGAAGGCTACACCTTC. Its protein is CASSLETGEGYTF. The chain recombines TRBV5-5 with TRBJ1-2; 8 nucleotides agree with TRBD1. The CDR3 has 13 amino acids. J lost 8 bases, V lost 0 bases, and 3 bases had no gene match. From germline, CDR1 is SGHKS and CDR2 YYEKEE (reference sequence).

J is TRBJ2-5 and V is TRBV30, with 7 bases that match TRBD1. This CDR3 contains 11 residues. The J segment lost 5 bases and the V segment lost 5 bases, leaving 2 bases of the junction unmatched. Looked up from germline, CDR1 is GTSNPN and CDR2 is SVGIG (reference sequence). The CDR3 is CAWQQGETQYF. CDR3 in DNA: TGTGCCTGGCAACAGGGGGAGACCCAGTACTTC.

This clonotype was observed a handful of times. V and J are TRBV7-2 and TRBJ2-1; D perhaps matches TRBD1 (6 bases). The ends were cut back, 2 bases at V and 5 bases at J, with 10 bases in the middle. Germline CDR1 is SGHTA and CDR2 is FQGNSA. The CDR3 is made up of 14 amino acids. Here the CDR3 reads CASSLKSGDNEQFF. In DNA, the CDR3 is TGTGCCAGCAGCTTAAAGTCAGGGGACAATGAGCAGTTCTTC.

The chain recombines TRBV5-6 with TRBJ2-3; D gene unclear. The CDR3 covers 16 residues. CDR1 is SGHDT, CDR2 YYEEEE, per germline. Trimming removed 0 bases at V and 6 bases at J, with 17 bases between. The CDR3 region has the DNA TGTGCCAGCAGCTTGGGAACCAGGTCCGCCGTGGATACGCAGTATTTT. Translated, it gives CASSLGTRSAVDTQYF.

The chain couples TRBV7-9 to TRBJ2-1; possibly TRBD1 for D (6 bases). This CDR3 has 17 amino acids. Trimming took 5 bases from V and 0 from J, leaving 17 bases between them. The germline V gene encodes CDR1 SEHNR and CDR2 FQNEAQ (reference sequence). The CDR3 protein is CASSTSAQGSSYNEQFF. The CDR3 DNA follows: TGTGCCAGCAGCACATCAGCACAGGGAAGCTCCTACAATGAGCAGTTCTTC.

Note on this clonotype: One end of the junction is discordant with germline, which a read error may explain. The chain uses TRBV14 and TRBJ2-2; weak D call: TRBD2 (5 bases). Germline lookup yields CDR1 SGHDN and CDR2 FVKESK. The CDR3 sequence is 13 residues long. The CDR3 reads CASSQQTTGERFF. The CDR3 DNA sequence: TGTGCCAGCAGCCAACAGACCACCGGGGAGCGGTTTTTT.

This sequence joins TRBV29-1 and TRBJ1-1; possibly TRBD1 for D (6 bases). Germline CDR1 and CDR2: SQVTM and ANQGSEA. This CDR3 is 15 amino acids long. In DNA form, the CDR3 reads TGCAGTGTCACCGGGGTTCAGGGGCGGAACACTGAAGCTTTCTTT. Its translation: CSVTGVQGRNTEAFF.

The chain recombines TRBV2 with TRBJ1-2; D not certain. Germline values: CDR1 SNHLY, CDR2 FYNNEI. V lost 11 bases, J lost 8 bases, and 18 bases lay in between. The length of the CDR3 is 12 residues. CDR3 nucleotides: TGTGCCGGCAATCCAGGCAGGTGGGGCTACACCTTC. It encodes CAGNPGRWGYTF.